The 12 T cell receptor beta chains presented below share a single source sample, sequenced in a study of blood T cell repertoires in COVID-19. Data came from immunoSEQ multiplex PCR; TCRdb stores just in-frame clones and leaves some out. The table has under 200,000 clones, roughly 88% seen once. The sequenced sample consisted of PBMCs or T cells enriched from blood (not recorded which). The receptors stem from a middle-aged man with acute COVID-19.

This chain links TRBV5-1 with TRBJ1-3, with D possibly TRBD1 on 5 matching bases. V shed 4 bases and J shed 1 base, with 12 bases lying between them. The CDR3 runs to 15 residues. Germline values: CDR1 SGHRS, CDR2 YFSETQ. The CDR3 loop is CASSPLQGSGNTIYF. In DNA form, the CDR3 reads TGCGCCAGCAGCCCCCTCCAGGGATCTGGAAACACCATATATTTT.

The V call is TRBV3-1 (or the pseudogene TRBV3-2), the J call TRBJ2-7; 15 nucleotides agree with TRBD2. V was clipped by 4 bases and J by 0 bases; unmatched bases: 4. Per the germline V gene, CDR1 is LGHDT and CDR2 is YNNKEL (reference sequence). The CDR3 is 17 amino acids. As DNA, the CDR3 is TGTGCCAGCAGCCGAGGACTAGCGGGAGGGCCCTCCTACGAGCAGTACTTC. It yields the protein CASSRGLAGGPSYEQYF.

The gene calls are TRBV6-5 and TRBJ1-1; D remains unclear. The CDR3 contains 12 residues. V lost 5 bases to trimming and J lost 3 bases, with 7 bases between them. The germline gives CDR1 MNHEY, CDR2 SVGAGI. The CDR3 sequence is CASSREDTEAFF. The CDR3 region has the DNA TGTGCCAGCAGTCGGGAGGACACTGAAGCTTTCTTT.

J is TRBJ2-5 and V is TRBV5-1; TRBD2 is a possible D gene (5 bases). Germline loops: CDR1 SGHRS, CDR2 YFSETQ. Trimming took 4 bases from V and 4 from J, leaving 20 bases between them. The CDR3 is made up of 16 amino acids. Here the CDR3 DNA reads TGCGCCAGCAGCCCGGTTCTGGGTAGCGAGGTAGAGACCCAGTACTTC. Protein sequence: CASSPVLGSEVETQYF.

This chain links TRBV7-9 with TRBJ1-1; possibly TRBD1 for D (5 bases). Germline values: CDR1 SEHNR, CDR2 FQNEAQ (reference sequence). Trimming stripped 5 bases from V and 0 bases from J, with 13 bases between. The CDR3 is made up of 15 amino acids. The CDR3 coding sequence is TGTGCCAGCAGCCCCCGGGGGGGACTGAACACTGAAGCTTTCTTT. It is translated as CASSPRGGLNTEAFF.

The V gene is TRBV7-8, the J gene TRBJ2-5; 7 nucleotides line up with TRBD2. In germline, CDR1 is SGHVS, CDR2 FQNEAQ. V shed 2 bases and J 5 bases; nucleotides not matched to a gene: 11. The CDR3 runs 16 residues. CDR3 sequence (DNA): TGTGCCAGCAGCTTATTTGGAGCGGGGAATGGGGAGACCCAGTACTTC. Its translation: CASSLFGAGNGETQYF.

J is TRBJ1-6 and V is TRBV6-5, with 10 bases that match TRBD1. V shed 6 bases and J 7 bases; nucleotides not matched to a gene: 6. The CDR3 has 15 residues. Germline values: CDR1 MNHEY, CDR2 SVGAGI. DNA of the CDR3: TGTGCCAGCAGCAAGGGACAGGGGAGGAATTCACCCCTCCACTTT. As protein: CASSKGQGRNSPLHF.

This sequence joins TRBV11-2 and TRBJ2-3; tentatively, D is TRBD2 (6 bases). This CDR3 has 16 residues. Trimming stripped 5 bases from V and 2 bases from J, with 17 bases between. Germline loops: CDR1 SGHAT, CDR2 FQNNGV. CDR3 protein: CASSRGEIAYTDTQYF. The CDR3, as DNA: TGTGCCAGCAGCCGCGGGGAGATAGCGTACACAGATACGCAGTATTTT.

This rearrangement joins TRBV20-1 to TRBJ2-7; tentatively, D is TRBD1 (6 bases). Germline V gives CDR1 DFQATT, CDR2 SNEGSKA (reference sequence). The CDR3 extends over 16 amino acids. V was pared by 3 bases and J by 5 bases, with 23 bases between. CDR3 loop: CSASLSIGGGRDEQYF. The CDR3, as DNA: TGCAGTGCTAGTTTAAGCATAGGGGGTGGTCGGGACGAGCAGTACTTC.

V gene TRBV6-5 combines with J gene TRBJ1-2; D ambiguous. Germline assignment: CDR1 MNHEY and CDR2 SVGAGI. Trimming shortened V by 5 bases and J by 4 bases, and 11 bases separated the two germline ends. The CDR3 has 13 amino acids. The CDR3 reads CASSPLSSYGYTF. CDR3 sequence (DNA): TGTGCCAGCAGTCCGCTATCCTCCTATGGCTACACCTTC.

The chain employs TRBV5-4 and TRBJ1-4, with TRBD1 as a possible D gene (6 bases). Germline CDR1 is SGHNT and CDR2 is YYREEE (reference sequence). Trimming stripped 2 bases from V and 6 bases from J, with 11 bases between. This CDR3 contains 14 residues. This chain's CDR3 is CASSLGGGDEKLFF. The CDR3 nucleotides read TGTGCCAGCAGCTTAGGGGGAGGGGATGAAAAACTGTTTTTT.

The V gene is TRBV9, the J gene TRBJ2-1, with D possibly being TRBD2 (6 bases). Germline loops: CDR1 SGDLS, CDR2 YYNGEE. Trimming left V 0 bases short and J 2 bases short, with 12 bases between. This CDR3 contains 16 residues. The DNA for the CDR3 is TGTGCCAGCAGCGTAGATCCGGGACTCACCTACAATGAGCAGTTCTTC. It yields the protein CASSVDPGLTYNEQFF.